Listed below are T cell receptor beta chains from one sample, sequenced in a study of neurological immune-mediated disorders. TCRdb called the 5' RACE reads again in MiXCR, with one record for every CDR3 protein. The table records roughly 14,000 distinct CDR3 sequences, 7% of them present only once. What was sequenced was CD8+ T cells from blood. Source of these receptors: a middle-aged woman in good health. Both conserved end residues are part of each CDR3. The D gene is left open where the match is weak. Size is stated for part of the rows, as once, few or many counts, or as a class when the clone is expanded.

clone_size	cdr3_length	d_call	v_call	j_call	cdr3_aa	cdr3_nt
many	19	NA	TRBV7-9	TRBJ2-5	CASSKSDGGYQGFGETQYF	TGTGCCAGCAGCAAATCGGATGGCGGTTATCAGGGTTTTGGTGAGACCCAGTACTTC
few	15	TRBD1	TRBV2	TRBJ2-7	CASSEGTGAGYEQYF	TGTGCCAGCAGTGAGGGGACAGGGGCGGGTTACGAGCAGTACTTC
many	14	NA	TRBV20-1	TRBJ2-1	CSARDPGPLDEQFF	TGCAGTGCTAGAGATCCGGGTCCCTTAGATGAGCAGTTCTTC
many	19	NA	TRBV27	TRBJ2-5	CASRIDVSDAKGATETQYF	TGTGCCAGCAGAATTGACGTCAGTGACGCGAAGGGTGCCACGGAGACCCAGTACTTC
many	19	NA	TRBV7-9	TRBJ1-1	CASSLARWGRGPVDTEAFF	TGTGCCAGCAGCTTAGCGCGCTGGGGCAGGGGCCCCGTGGACACTGAAGCTTTCTTT
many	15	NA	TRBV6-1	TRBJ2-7	CASRSTGSPFYEQYF	TGTGCCAGCAGGTCTACAGGGTCCCCTTTCTACGAGCAGTACTTC
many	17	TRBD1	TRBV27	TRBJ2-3	CASSGQGVIFGTDTQYF	TGTGCCAGCAGCGGACAGGGGGTAATTTTTGGTACAGATACGCAGTATTTT
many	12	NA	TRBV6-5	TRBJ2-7	CASSYSWGEQYF	TGTGCCAGCAGTTACTCGTGGGGCGAGCAGTACTTC
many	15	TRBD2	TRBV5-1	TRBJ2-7	CASSNSGLAGDEQYF	TGCGCCAGCAGCAACTCGGGACTAGCGGGAGACGAGCAGTACTTC
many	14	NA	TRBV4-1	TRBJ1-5	CASSQVGENQPQHF	TGCGCCAGCAGCCAAGTCGGGGAAAATCAGCCCCAGCATTTT
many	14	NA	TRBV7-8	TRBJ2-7	CASSLRQVLDEQYF	TGTGCCAGCAGCTTGCGGCAGGTCCTTGACGAGCAGTACTTC
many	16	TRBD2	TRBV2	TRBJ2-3	CASSTSGGLNTDTQYF	TGTGCCAGCAGTACTAGCGGGGGGTTAAACACAGATACGCAGTATTTT
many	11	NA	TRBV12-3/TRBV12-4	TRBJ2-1	CASSLGSEQFF	TGTGCCAGCAGTTTAGGGAGTGAGCAGTTCTTC
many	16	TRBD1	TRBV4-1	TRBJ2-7	CASSLKGTASWDEQYF	TGCGCCAGCAGCCTCAAAGGGACAGCTTCTTGGGACGAGCAGTACTTC
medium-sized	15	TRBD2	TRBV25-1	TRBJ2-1	CASSEFGGGLDEQFF	TGTGCCAGCAGTGAATTCGGCGGGGGTCTGGATGAGCAGTTCTTC
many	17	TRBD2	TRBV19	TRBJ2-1	CASSIGTSWSSYNEQFF	TGTGCCAGTAGTATAGGGACTAGCTGGTCGTCCTACAATGAGCAGTTCTTC
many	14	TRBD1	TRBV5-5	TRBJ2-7	CASSLGQGFYEQYF	TGTGCCAGCAGCTTGGGACAGGGGTTCTACGAGCAGTACTTC
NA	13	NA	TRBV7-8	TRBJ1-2	CASTQESAYGYTF	TGTGCCAGCACTCAGGAGAGCGCCTATGGCTACACCTTC
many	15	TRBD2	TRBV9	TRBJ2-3	CASSAAGGGTDTQYF	TGTGCCAGTAGCGCCGCGGGGGGCGGGACAGATACGCAGTATTTT
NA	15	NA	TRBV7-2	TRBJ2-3	CASSQGGGFTDTQYF	TGTGCCAGCAGCCAAGGGGGGGGATTCACAGATACGCAGTATTTT
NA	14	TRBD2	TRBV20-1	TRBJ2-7	CSAPRLAGEPEQYF	TGCAGTGCTCCACGACTAGCGGGAGAACCCGAGCAGTACTTC
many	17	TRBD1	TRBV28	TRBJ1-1	CASRNLARDRGNTEAFF	TGTGCCAGCAGAAACCTCGCCCGAGACAGGGGTAACACTGAAGCTTTCTTT
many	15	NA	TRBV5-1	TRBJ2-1	CASSLYLDQGGEQFF	TGCGCCAGCAGCTTGTATCTGGATCAAGGGGGTGAGCAGTTCTTC
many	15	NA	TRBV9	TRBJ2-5	CASSVAGGRGETQYF	TGTGCCAGCAGCGTAGCGGGGGGCCGGGGGGAGACCCAGTACTTC
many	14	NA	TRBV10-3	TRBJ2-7	CAISDRSSSYEQYF	TGTGCCATCAGTGACCGTTCCTCCTCCTACGAGCAGTACTTC
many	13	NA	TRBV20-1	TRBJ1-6	CSARDEGREPLHF	TGCAGTGCTAGAGATGAGGGCAGGGAGCCCCTCCACTTT
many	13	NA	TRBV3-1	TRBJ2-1	CASSQLTYNEQFF	TGTGCCAGCAGCCAATTGACCTACAATGAGCAGTTCTTC
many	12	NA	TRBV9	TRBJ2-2	CASRGPTGELFF	TGTGCCAGCCGCGGTCCCACCGGGGAGCTGTTTTTT
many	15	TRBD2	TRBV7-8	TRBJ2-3	CASSPERREVDTQYF	TGTGCCAGCAGCCCCGAACGGCGGGAGGTAGATACGCAGTATTTT
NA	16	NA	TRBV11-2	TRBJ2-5	CASSVDLLGSGETQYF	TGTGCCAGCAGCGTAGATCTGCTCGGGAGTGGAGAGACCCAGTACTTC
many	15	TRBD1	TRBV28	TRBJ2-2	CASRTGQGHTGELFF	TGTGCCAGCAGAACAGGACAGGGCCACACCGGGGAGCTGTTTTTT
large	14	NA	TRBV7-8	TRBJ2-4	CASSLGGEGNIQYF	TGTGCCAGCAGCTTAGGAGGAGAGGGGAACATTCAGTACTTC
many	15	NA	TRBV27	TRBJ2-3	CASSFLPFARQAQYF	TGTGCCAGCAGTTTTCTCCCCTTCGCTAGACAGGCGCAGTATTTT
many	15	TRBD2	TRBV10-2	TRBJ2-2	CASSMAGDLAGELFF	TGCGCCAGCAGTATGGCGGGGGACCTCGCCGGGGAGCTGTTTTTT
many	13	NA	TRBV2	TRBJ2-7	CASGRDWTYEQYF	TGTGCCAGCGGCCGGGACTGGACCTACGAGCAGTACTTC